The present entry profiles one T cell receptor beta chain with its context. Amplified TCR beta CDR3 regions derived from RNA transcripts. The TCR CDR3 was amplified in a first-round RT-PCR using the HTBI primer set. TCRdb reprocessed the multiplex PCR reads with MiXCR, giving one entry per CDR3 protein. The sample carries under 350,000 distinct CDR3 sequences, about an eighth recorded once. These data originate in a study of T cells in Graves' hyperthyroidism and ophthalmopathy. About the research overall: Peripheral blood was acquired at first diagnosis, ahead of any therapy whatsoever.

The clonotype originates from a woman aged 25 to 39 with Graves' hyperthyroidism that later progressed to Graves' ophthalmopathy. The sequenced sample was blood.

For the CDR3, the DNA is TGTGCCAGTAGTATAGCTGTTGGGAGCAATCAGCCCCAGCATTTT. Residues: CASSIAVGSNQPQHF. The V and J genes are TRBV19 and TRBJ1-5; D call uncertain. The CDR3 sequence is 15 residues long. V was pared by 1 base and J by 1 base, with 8 bases between. The germline V gene encodes CDR1 LNHDA and CDR2 SQIVND (reference sequence).